This T cell receptor (beta chain) is from a study of T cell responses to AZD1222 COVID-19 vaccine. Broader study findings: Receipt of two AZD1222 doses was followed by a rise in Spike-specific TCR breadth and depth.

Concerning this clone: The antigen remains unidentified.

Profiling relied on immunoSEQ multiplex PCR, and the TCRdb table lists in-frame clones only, not all of them. Of 65,000 to 80,000 clones listed, roughly 80% are singletons. The sequence came from an adult who received the AZD1222 COVID-19 vaccine. Sequencing used peripheral blood, obtained 28 days after the second AZD1222 dose.

This CDR3 reads CASSPGIAQGFSGNTIYF. For the CDR3, the DNA is TGTGCCAGCTCACCAGGGATTGCGCAGGGTTTCTCTGGAAACACCATATATTTT. The V and J genes are TRBV18 and TRBJ1-3; tentatively, D is TRBD1 (5 bases). Germline loops: CDR1 KGHSH, CDR2 LQKENI. The CDR3 has 18 amino acids. Trimming took 2 bases from V and 0 from J, leaving 17 bases between them.